This T cell receptor beta chain comes out of a study of CD4 T cells in relation to SARS-CoV-2 and coronaviruses. Study-wide context: PBMCs were cultured with antigen for 10 days before TCR beta sequencing. Shared crossreactive spike epitopes were mapped to their HLA restriction.

The CDR3 has 12 amino acids. Germline V gene sequence: CDR1 LNHDA, CDR2 SQIVND (reference sequence). V lost 6 bases and J 5 bases, leaving 11 bases between the germline ends. Generated by immunoSEQ multiplex PCR, the TCRdb table keeps only in-frame clones and is missing some. The table shows some 45,000 clones, with around 79% occurring only once. In this sample, this clone turned up once. Its target is not known. Sequencing was done on a sample of naive CD4+ T cells from PBMCs, cultured in vitro. Described subset: naive CD4+ T cells isolated by negative enrichment. The origin of this receptor is an adult with COVID-19. V usage is TRBV19 and J usage is TRBJ2-7; possible D gene TRBD1, 5 bases. The CDR3 protein is CASSPPGNEQYF. CDR3 coding DNA: TGTGCCAGTAGCCCTCCAGGGAACGAGCAGTACTTC.